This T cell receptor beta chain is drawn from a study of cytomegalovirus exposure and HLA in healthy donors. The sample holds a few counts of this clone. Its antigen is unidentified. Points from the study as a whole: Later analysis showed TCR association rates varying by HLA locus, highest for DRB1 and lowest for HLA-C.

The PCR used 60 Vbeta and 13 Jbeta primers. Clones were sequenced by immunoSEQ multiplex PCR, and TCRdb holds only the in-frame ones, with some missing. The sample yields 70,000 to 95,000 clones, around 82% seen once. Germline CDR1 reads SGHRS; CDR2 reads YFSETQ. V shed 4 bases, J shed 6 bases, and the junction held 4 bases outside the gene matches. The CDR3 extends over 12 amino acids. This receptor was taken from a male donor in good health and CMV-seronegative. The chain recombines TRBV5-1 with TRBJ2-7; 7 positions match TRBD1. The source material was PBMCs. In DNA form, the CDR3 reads TGCGCCAGCAGCAAACAGGGGAGCGAGCAGTACTTC. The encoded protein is CASSKQGSEQYF.